Listed here are 15 T cell receptor beta chains from one sample, sequenced in a study of blood T cell dynamics during melanoma immunotherapy. Clones were read by immunoSEQ multiplex PCR, and TCRdb kept only the in-frame ones, dropping some. Of around 20,000 clones listed, over 85% were seen once; the top ten hold roughly 1.2%. This sample's time point: pre-treatment baseline. The input for sequencing was blood, taken from a patient treated with checkpoint blockade. Every receptor here comes from a human donor with melanoma.

The chain has TRBV5-1 and TRBJ2-1; possibly TRBD2 for D (6 bases). Trimming pared 0 bases from V and 0 bases from J, leaving 7 bases between. Looked up from germline, CDR1 is SGHRS and CDR2 is YFSETQ. The CDR3 is 15 residues long. CDR3 sequence reads: CASSLVGGSYNEQFF. The CDR3 nucleotides are TGCGCCAGCAGCTTGGTCGGGGGCTCCTACAATGAGCAGTTCTTC.

The gene calls are TRBV7-9 and TRBJ1-1; D is undetermined. The CDR3 has 13 residues. V dropped 4 bases and J dropped 7 bases, with 13 bases sitting between them. The germline V gene encodes CDR1 SEHNR and CDR2 FQNEAQ (reference sequence). For the CDR3, the DNA is TGTGCCAGCAGCTCCCGGGGTGGGCTTGAAGCTTTCTTT. This gives the protein CASSSRGGLEAFF.

V is TRBV19 and J is TRBJ1-6, with a possible D match to TRBD1 (5 bases). V lost 7 bases and J lost 10, with 17 bases in between. This CDR3 spans 14 amino acids. Germline V gives CDR1 LNHDA, CDR2 SQIVND (reference sequence). The CDR3 is CASTYSRVGSPLHF. The CDR3 DNA is TGTGCCAGTACCTATTCCAGGGTGGGGTCACCCCTCCACTTT.

This sequence joins TRBV2 and TRBJ1-1; no clear D. The CDR3 spans 13 residues. Trimming left V 7 bases short and J 1 base short, with 10 bases between. Germline V lookup: CDR1 SNHLY, CDR2 FYNNEI. The DNA of the CDR3 is TGTGCCAGCATTGCGGATAGGAACACTGAAGCTTTCTTT. Residues: CASIADRNTEAFF. The variable domain in full, with the rest retrieved from reference TRBV2 and TRBJ1-1, is EPEVTQTPSHQVTQMGQEVILRCVPISNHLYFYWYRQILGQKVEFLVSFYNNEISEKSEIFDDQFSVERPDGSNFTLKIRSTKLEDSAMYFCASIADRNTEAFFGQGTRLTVV.

The chain employs TRBV5-6 and TRBJ2-5; D is unclear. Trimming pared 0 bases from V and 1 base from J, leaving 7 bases between. This CDR3 comprises 14 residues. CDR1 is SGHDT, CDR2 YYEEEE, per germline. In DNA form, the CDR3 reads TGTGCCAGCAGCTTGGAGGTTGTCCAAGAGACCCAGTACTTC. Its protein is CASSLEVVQETQYF.

The rearrangement links TRBV5-8 to TRBJ1-5, with D unresolved. The CDR3 is 13 amino acids. V was clipped by 3 bases and J by 9 bases, with 13 bases between them. Germline V gives CDR1 SGHTS, CDR2 YDEGEE. The CDR3: CASSYSREGPQHF. CDR3 nucleotide sequence: TGTGCCAGCAGCTATTCCCGGGAGGGGCCCCAGCATTTT.

CDR3 nucleotide sequence: TGTGCCAGCAGCTCCCCCGGGACACCTTACAATGAGCAGTTCTTC. Protein product: CASSSPGTPYNEQFF. V is TRBV7-9 and J is TRBJ2-1; D is possibly TRBD1 (6 bases). The CDR3 covers 15 residues. Germline CDR1 reads SEHNR; CDR2 reads FQNEAQ (reference sequence). The V gene lost 4 bases and the J gene lost 4 bases, with 14 bases spanning the gap.

V gene TRBV2 combines with J gene TRBJ1-2; 8 positions agree with TRBD1. The CDR3 covers 18 residues. Germline lookup yields CDR1 SNHLY and CDR2 FYNNEI. Trimming removed 5 bases from V and 2 bases from J; junction bases left unmatched: 16. The CDR3 coding sequence is TGTGCCAGCAGTCCTCGGACAGGGTCGATTCCAAACAACTATGGCTACACCTTC. Its protein product is CASSPRTGSIPNNYGYTF.

The chain carries TRBV30 and TRBJ2-5; 13 bases match TRBD2. V dropped 0 bases and J dropped 12; count of bases not matched to a gene: 7. Germline V gene data show CDR1 as GTSNPN and CDR2 as SVGIG (reference sequence). This CDR3 is 14 amino acids long. This CDR3 is CAWSVFTSGRAKYF. CDR3 DNA: TGTGCCTGGAGTGTATTTACTAGCGGGAGGGCGAAGTACTTC.

This rearrangement joins TRBV15 to TRBJ2-1; TRBD2 matches at 10 bases. The CDR3 contains 15 residues. From germline, CDR1 is LNHNV and CDR2 YYDKDF (reference sequence). Trimming removed 5 bases from V and 7 bases from J; junction bases left unmatched: 8. CDR3 sequence reads: CATSGRAGGRNEQFF. The CDR3 bases are TGTGCCACCAGCGGACGAGCGGGAGGGCGAAATGAGCAGTTCTTC.

J is TRBJ1-5 and V is TRBV19; D is perhaps TRBD1 (5 bases). The CDR3 spans 13 residues. Trimming cost V 7 bases and J 0 bases, with 7 bases left between them. Germline CDR1 LNHDA, CDR2 SQIVND (reference sequence). In nucleotides, the CDR3 is TGTGCCAGTAACAGGTATAGCAATCAGCCCCAGCATTTT. This gives the protein CASNRYSNQPQHF.

This chain joins TRBV4-1 and TRBJ2-2; D is unresolved. From germline, CDR1 is MGHRA and CDR2 YSYEKL. This CDR3 contains 15 residues. Deletions cut 4 bases from V and 1 base from J, with 10 bases between. The CDR3 spells CASSLQQRNTGELFF. CDR3 in DNA: TGCGCCAGCAGCCTACAACAACGGAACACCGGGGAGCTGTTTTTT.

The chain couples TRBV19 to TRBJ2-2; 7 bases agree with TRBD1. Trimming took 4 bases from V and 0 from J; bases not matched to a gene: 5. CDR3 length: 16 amino acids. In germline, CDR1 is LNHDA, CDR2 SQIVND (reference sequence). CDR3 residues: CASSRQGQTNTGELFF. DNA of the CDR3: TGTGCCAGTAGTAGGCAGGGACAGACGAACACCGGGGAGCTGTTTTTT.

The V and J genes are TRBV5-1 and TRBJ1-1; D is unclear. Trimming removed 5 bases from V and 0 bases from J, with 17 bases in between. Germline lookup yields CDR1 SGHRS and CDR2 YFSETQ. The CDR3 spans 16 residues. CDR3 sequence (DNA): TGCGCCAGCAGTTGGACCGGCCCCGGGGTGAACACTGAAGCTTTCTTT. Its protein product is CASSWTGPGVNTEAFF.

The V gene is TRBV19, the J gene TRBJ1-5, with a tentative D call TRBD1 (5 bases). V shed 2 bases and J shed 6 bases, with 8 bases lying between them. This CDR3 contains 13 residues. Germline CDR1 LNHDA, CDR2 SQIVND (reference sequence). The CDR3 loop reads CASSIIGGQPQHF. For the CDR3, the DNA is TGTGCCAGTAGTATAATCGGGGGTCAGCCCCAGCATTTT.